This entry features one TCR beta chain sequence. The data belong to a study of blood T cell repertoires in COVID-19. V dropped 4 bases and J dropped 1 base, with 18 bases sitting between them. The CDR3 sequence is 17 residues long. In the original processing: Estimation of nucleated cell counts was performed using reference gene primer amplification. Some clones are missing from TCRdb's copy, which holds only in-frame ones; the method was immunoSEQ multiplex PCR. For V, J and clone size, that table is used; D and trimming come from the DNA. This sample has approximately 270,000 clones; approximately 90% occur once, and the top ten carry approximately 2.7%. Recruitment covered 25 or so US areas and drew participants whose ages spanned about 18 to 100 years.

The sequenced sample consisted of PBMCs or T cells enriched from blood (not recorded which). The chain uses TRBV5-3 and TRBJ2-4, with TRBD2 as a possible D gene (6 bases). TRBV5-3 is classed as an ORF, of uncertain function. The receptor was isolated from a man aged 35 to 55 who had been exposed to COVID-19. The CDR3 DNA follows: TGTGCCAGAAGCGTTCTACGGGAGAATGACGCCAAAAACATTCAGTACTTC. It specifies CARSVLRENDAKNIQYF.